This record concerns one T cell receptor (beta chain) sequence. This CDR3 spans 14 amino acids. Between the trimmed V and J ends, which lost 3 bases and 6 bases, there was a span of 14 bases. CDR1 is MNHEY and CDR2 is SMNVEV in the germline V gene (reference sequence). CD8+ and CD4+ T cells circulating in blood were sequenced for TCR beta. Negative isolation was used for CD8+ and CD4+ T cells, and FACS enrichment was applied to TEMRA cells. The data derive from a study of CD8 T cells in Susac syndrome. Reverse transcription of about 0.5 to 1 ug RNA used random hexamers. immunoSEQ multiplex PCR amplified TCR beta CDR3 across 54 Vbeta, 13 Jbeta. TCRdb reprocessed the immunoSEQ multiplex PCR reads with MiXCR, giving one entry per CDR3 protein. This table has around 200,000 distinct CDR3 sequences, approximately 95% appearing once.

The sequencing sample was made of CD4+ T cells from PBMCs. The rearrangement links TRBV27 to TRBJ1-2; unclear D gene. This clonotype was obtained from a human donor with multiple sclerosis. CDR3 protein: CASSLFPGPHGYTF. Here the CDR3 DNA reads TGTGCCAGCAGTTTGTTCCCTGGACCCCATGGCTACACCTTC.